This T cell receptor (beta chain) originates from a study of blood T cell repertoires in COVID-19. The data were produced by immunoSEQ multiplex PCR, yet TCRdb's version contains in-frame clones alone and is incomplete. The sample consists of some 150,000 clones, approximately 90% of them appearing once. Residents of about two dozen US areas, aged 18 to 89 years, made up the participants. In assigning cohorts, the study relied on participant-reported clinical history. Germline CDR1 KGHSH, CDR2 LQKENI. The CDR3 runs 14 residues. Trimming took off 3 bases at V and 4 bases at J, with 10 bases between the two ends.

The source material was PBMCs or T cells enriched from blood (not recorded which). This TCR was sampled from a woman between 25 and 40 years old with acute COVID-19. The rearrangement uses TRBV18 and TRBJ2-1; no clear D. This chain's CDR3 is CASSPGVGYNEQFF. CDR3 in DNA: TGTGCCAGCTCACCCGGAGTCGGTTACAATGAGCAGTTCTTC.